Described below is a single T cell receptor (beta chain) sequence and its context. Its target antigen remains unknown. Base qualities are not recorded, but no much larger clone differs from it by a single base. The data were taken from a study of CD8+ T cells in alopecia areata listed by TCRdb under 2018. Broadly, across the study: The treated patients, all with moderate-to-severe alopecia areata, were enrolled in an open-label pilot trial of oral tofacitinib given at 5 to 10 mg twice daily. Patients stayed on tofacitinib for 6 to 18 months and then had 6 months of follow-up off drug so that delayed response and recurrence could be assessed. The SALT score, which quantifies the percentage of affected scalp surface area, was used to measure disease severity in treated patients. High-throughput TCRbeta sequencing was used to examine T cell clonal expansion in alopecia areata in both the C3H/HeJ mouse model and human patients. Scalp tissue and sorted CD4+ and CD8+ peripheral blood T cells from patchy and totalis/universalis alopecia areata patients and from healthy controls were covered by human TCRbeta sequencing. Biopsies were taken from tofacitinib-treated patients at baseline and at 4 and 24 weeks of treatment, and a later scalp biopsy was taken in several of the tofacitinib-treated patients. Clonality in the scalp was compared among normal scalp (n=4), patchy alopecia areata scalp (n=8), and alopecia totalis/universalis scalp (n=8). The RNA source kit depended on sample type: the PAXgene miRNA kit for fixed scalp, the miRNeasy kit for PBMCs, and the RNeasy kit for mouse skin. TCRbeta CDR3 regions were amplified by immunoSEQ multiplex PCR with 35 Vbeta forward and 13 Jbeta reverse primers. The research as a whole found: During tofacitinib treatment, many expanded lesional clones remained in scalp and blood, and this persistence may partly explain relapse after treatment is stopped. Because the treated cohort was small and had just a single nonresponder, larger studies are needed to establish links between baseline CD8+ expansion and response. Unlike mouse skin, which is dominated by gammadelta T cells, normal human skin has resident alphabeta T cells that are also sequenced, and this complicates analysis of the scalp TCR repertoire. Compared with normal scalp, lesional scalp had higher clonality and more expanded CD8+ clones, particularly in alopecia totalis/universalis, a pattern that suggests antigenic drive. Scalp clonality and the number of expanded CD8+ clones among the top 100 scalp clones were significantly decreased by tofacitinib. Compared with mice, TCR sequences shared between patients were less clear, possibly partly because of HLA diversity across the patient population.

The library was produced with the immunoSEQ multiplex PCR assay. For TCR sequencing, RNA was extracted from every sample and reverse transcribed into cDNA to serve as template. First-strand cDNA was synthesized using SuperScript III with a 2:1 mix of oligo-dT and random hexamers. A synthetic immune receptor repertoire was used to assess amplification bias, and residual bias was removed computationally. In the authors' own workflow: Raw reads were preprocessed to remove errors, and CDR3 was defined according to IMGT conventions as the region from the conserved cysteine to phenylalanine. Clonality was calculated as 1 minus Shannon entropy normalized by log2 of the number of productive unique TCRs. Whether each scalp clone was CD4 or CD8 was inferred by checking scalp TCRbeta sequences against the CD4 and CD8 repertoires from sorted blood. As stored in TCRdb, this immuneACCESS dataset retains in-frame rearrangements with V and J assigned. A fraction of the clones does not appear; measured against another copy, unresolved V genes explain less than half of the discrepancy, and the remainder lacks a known reason. V and J calls and clone size follow that table, whereas D and trimming were derived from the DNA. The sample table holds more than 130,000 clones, of which approximately 80% were seen once. The ten largest clones add up to more than 20% of the sample.

What this sample's time point label stands for: roughly 27 days on oral tofacitinib. The treatment or condition label for this specimen denotes: oral pan-JAK inhibitor, 5-10 mg twice daily. Lesional scalp punch biopsies and peripheral blood were obtained from alopecia areata patients. PBMCs were separated by density centrifugation and stained for CD3, CD4 and CD8, after which CD4+ and CD8+ T cells were sorted on a FACSAria. This TCR was recovered from a human donor with alopecia areata. The specimen was CD8+ T cells sorted from blood, collected at week 4, from a patient treated with tofacitinib.

The CDR3 in this case is CASSLVTHLSTDTQYF. The sequenced DNA is TGCGCCAGCAGCTTGGTAACTCACCTTAGCACAGATACGCAGTATTTT. This receptor chain uses TRBV5-1 and TRBJ2-3; the D gene cannot be resolved reliably. V is pared back by 0 bases and J by 0 bases, with 11 bases lying between the germline termini. Including cysteine and phenylalanine, the CDR3 has 16 amino acids. The retained sequence is limited to the CDR3, 48 bases, with the frame set at the first base. CDR1 and CDR2 are read off the germline V gene as SGHRS and YFSETQ.